These T cell receptor beta chains were read from a single sample in a study of OX40 agonist ivuxolimab in advanced cancers. Only in-frame clones appear in the TCRdb table, and some are missing; sequencing was by immunoSEQ multiplex PCR. The sample contains 60,000 to 100,000 clones, about nine tenths of which appear only once. Here the sequenced sample was CD4+ or CD8+ T cells sorted from blood, taken in a trial of the OX40 agonist ivuxolimab. These receptors were taken from an adult with an advanced solid tumor such as melanoma, head and neck, liver or kidney cancer. CDR3s leave out the opening cysteine and the closing phenylalanine or tryptophan. The order of the fields is V gene, CDR3 protein.

>TRBV11-2
ASSGMKKRTYEQY
>TRBV7-3
ASSLEAPDTQY
>TRBV18
ASSRDSDNYGYT
>TRBV10-1
ASSESDLAGGPVAKNIQY
>TRBV9
ASSASYRLQETQY
>TRBV2
ASSDRRLYSGNTIY
>TRBV30
AWSDQPRTGEAF
>TRBV2
ASSEEWGSGNTIY
>TRBV5-6
ASRYTGTSGGTAQY
>TRBV7-2
ASSPTDTQY
>TRBV6-6
ASSYSPSSGYT
>TRBV30
AWRLAGDTYEQY
>TRBV19
ASSIAGPSTGRTYEQY
>TRBV7-2
ASSLLFGQGGTEAF
>TRBV6-6
ASSGQGTDTQY
>TRBV18
ASFQGGGTYNEQF
>TRBV6-5
ASSLNPGAYEQY
>TRBV10-3
AISESASNQPQH
>TRBV19
ASTTPGGYGYT
>TRBV7-3
ASSLRGSYEQY
>TRBV29-1
SVELVQGRDGYT
>TRBV28
ASSFLVINQPQH
>TRBV4-3
ASSQEGNRKHGYT
>TRBV21-1
ASSKVKRGYAYEQY
>TRBV2
ASSERSGGAQTQY
>TRBV7-9
ASSISGSSTDTQY
>TRBV28
ASSTLRTDTQY
>TRBV6-6
ASSSVGSNQPQH
>TRBV27
ASRSNRVHEQY
>TRBV10-2
ASSEPTSNTEAF
>TRBV6-5
ASSSRARPNTEAF
>TRBV19
ASSWAGATDTQY
>TRBV5-1
ASSLGTGYNEKLF
>TRBV7-2
ASSVSGRAYEQY
>TRBV9
ASSAEPGQGKGYT
>TRBV25-1
ASSSGGSTDTQY
>TRBV6-5
ASSYKGLYGYT
>TRBV19
ASSRGTPLGNQPQH
>TRBV6-6
ASRRDRSSGNTIY
>TRBV5-1
ASSFGQGGEKLF
>TRBV5-4
ASSQGTLLGYEQY
>TRBV19
ASRWDRGDNQPQH
>TRBV18
ASSPGTVRAKNIQY
>TRBV5-6
ASSSSRADEKLF
>TRBV7-9
ASSLLGGQY
>TRBV7-9
ASSLVMGSSYEQY
>TRBV29-1
SVSSGTGSYEQY
>TRBV29-1
SVVRTDYKGYT